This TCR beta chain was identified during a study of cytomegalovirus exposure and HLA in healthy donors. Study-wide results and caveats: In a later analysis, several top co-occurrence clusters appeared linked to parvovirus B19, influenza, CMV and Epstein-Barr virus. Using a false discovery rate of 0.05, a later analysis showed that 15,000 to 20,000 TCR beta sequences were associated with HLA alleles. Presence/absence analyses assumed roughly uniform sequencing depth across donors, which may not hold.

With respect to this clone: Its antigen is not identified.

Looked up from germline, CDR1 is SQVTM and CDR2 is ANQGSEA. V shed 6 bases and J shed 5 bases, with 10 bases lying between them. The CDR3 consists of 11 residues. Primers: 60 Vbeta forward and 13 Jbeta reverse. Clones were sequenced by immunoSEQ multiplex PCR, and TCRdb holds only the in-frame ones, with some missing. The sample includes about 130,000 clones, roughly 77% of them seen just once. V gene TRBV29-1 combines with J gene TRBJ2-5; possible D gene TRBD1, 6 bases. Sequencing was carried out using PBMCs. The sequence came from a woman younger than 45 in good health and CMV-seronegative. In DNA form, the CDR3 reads TGCAGCGTAGGACAGCGGGAGACCCAGTACTTC. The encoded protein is CSVGQRETQYF.